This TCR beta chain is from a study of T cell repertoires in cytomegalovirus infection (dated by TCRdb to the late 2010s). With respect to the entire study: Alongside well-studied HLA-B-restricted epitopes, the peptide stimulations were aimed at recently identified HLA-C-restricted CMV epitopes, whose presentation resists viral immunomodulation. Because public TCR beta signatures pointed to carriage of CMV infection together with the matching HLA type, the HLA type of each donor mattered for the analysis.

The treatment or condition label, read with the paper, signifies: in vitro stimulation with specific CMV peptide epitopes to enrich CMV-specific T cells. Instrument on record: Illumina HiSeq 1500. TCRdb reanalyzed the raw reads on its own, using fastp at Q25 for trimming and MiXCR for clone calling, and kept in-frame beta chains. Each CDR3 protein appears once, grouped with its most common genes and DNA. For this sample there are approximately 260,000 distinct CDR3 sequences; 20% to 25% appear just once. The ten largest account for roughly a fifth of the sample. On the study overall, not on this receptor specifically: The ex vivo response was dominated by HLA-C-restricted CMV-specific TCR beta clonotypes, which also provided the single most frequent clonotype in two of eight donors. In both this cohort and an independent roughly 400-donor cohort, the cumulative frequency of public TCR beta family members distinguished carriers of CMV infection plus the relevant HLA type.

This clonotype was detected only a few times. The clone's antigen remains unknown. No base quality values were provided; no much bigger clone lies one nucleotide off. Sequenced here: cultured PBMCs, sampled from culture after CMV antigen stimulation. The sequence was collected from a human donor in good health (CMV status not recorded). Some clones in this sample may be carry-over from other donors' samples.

The CDR3 region reads CASASNLDQETQYF. The nucleotide sequence reads as follows: TGCGCCAGCGCCTCTAATCTGGACCAAGAGACCCAGTACTTC. The rearranged chain carries TRBV4-1 and TRBJ2-5, with the D gene uncertain. From the cysteine through the phenylalanine, the CDR3 covers 14 amino acids. Of all the DNA, just the CDR3 is kept, 42 bases in frame from base 1. Deletion took 8 bases off V and 0 bases off J, with a span of 13 bases between the germline ends. In the germline V gene, CDR1 corresponds to MGHRA and CDR2 to YSYEKL.